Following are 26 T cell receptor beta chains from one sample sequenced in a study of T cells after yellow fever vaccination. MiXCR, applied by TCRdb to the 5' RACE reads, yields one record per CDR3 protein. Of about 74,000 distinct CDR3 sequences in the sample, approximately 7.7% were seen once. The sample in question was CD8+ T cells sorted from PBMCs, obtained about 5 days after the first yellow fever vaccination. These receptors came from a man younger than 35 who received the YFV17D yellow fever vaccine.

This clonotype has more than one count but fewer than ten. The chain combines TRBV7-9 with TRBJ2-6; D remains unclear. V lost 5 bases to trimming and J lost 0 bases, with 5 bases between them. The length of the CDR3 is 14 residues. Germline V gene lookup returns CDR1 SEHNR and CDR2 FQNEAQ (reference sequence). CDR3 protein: CASSRFSGANVLTF. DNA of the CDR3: TGTGCCAGCAGCCGTTTCTCTGGGGCCAACGTCCTGACTTTC. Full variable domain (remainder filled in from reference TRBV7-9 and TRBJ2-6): DTGVSQNPRHKITKRGQNVTFRCDPISEHNRLYWYRQTLGQGPEFLTYFQNEAQLEKSRLLSDRFSAERPKGSFSTLEIQRTEQGDSAMYLCASSRFSGANVLTFGAGSRLTVL.

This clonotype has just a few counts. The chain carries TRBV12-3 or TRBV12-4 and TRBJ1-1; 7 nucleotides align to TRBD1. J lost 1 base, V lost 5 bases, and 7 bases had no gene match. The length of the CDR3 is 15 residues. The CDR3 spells CASSPPNRGNTEAFF. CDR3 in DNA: TGTGCCAGCAGTCCCCCAAACAGGGGGAACACTGAAGCTTTCTTT.

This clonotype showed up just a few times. The CDR3 nucleotides read TGCGCCAGCAGCCAGACAGGGAGTGGTTGGGACACTGAAGCTTTCTTT. Translated, it gives CASSQTGSGWDTEAFF. The chain employs TRBV4-1 and TRBJ1-1, with 7 bases that match TRBD1. Trimming took 3 bases from V and 3 from J; bases not matched to a gene: 10. Germline CDR1 reads MGHRA; CDR2 reads YSYEKL. CDR3 length: 16 amino acids.

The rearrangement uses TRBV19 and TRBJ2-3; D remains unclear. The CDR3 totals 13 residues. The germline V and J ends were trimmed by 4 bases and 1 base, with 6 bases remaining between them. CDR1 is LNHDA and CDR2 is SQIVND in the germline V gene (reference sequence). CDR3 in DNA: TGTGCCAGTAGTACTATAGGCACAGATACGCAGTATTTT. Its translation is CASSTIGTDTQYF.

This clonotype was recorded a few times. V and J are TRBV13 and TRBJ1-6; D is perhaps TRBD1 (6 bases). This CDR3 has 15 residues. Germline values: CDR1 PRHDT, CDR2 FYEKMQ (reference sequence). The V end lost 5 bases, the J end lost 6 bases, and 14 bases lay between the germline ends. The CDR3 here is CASSGTTGFNSPLHF. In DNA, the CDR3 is TGTGCCAGCAGCGGAACGACAGGCTTTAATTCACCCCTCCACTTT. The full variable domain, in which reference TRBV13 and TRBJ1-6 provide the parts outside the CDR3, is AAGVIQSPRHLIKEKRETATLKCYPIPRHDTVYWYQQGPGQDPQFLISFYEKMQSDKGSIPDRFSAQQFSDYHSELNMSSLELGDSALYFCASSGTTGFNSPLHFGNGTRLTVT.

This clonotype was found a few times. CDR3 in amino acids: CASRLAGVDEQFF. DNA of the CDR3: TGTGCCAGCAGACTAGCGGGGGTTGATGAGCAGTTCTTC. V gene TRBV6-5 combines with J gene TRBJ2-1, with TRBD2 matching 11 bases. CDR3 length equals 13 residues. V dropped 6 bases and J dropped 8; count of bases not matched to a gene: 3. Germline V CDR1 and CDR2: MNHEY, SVGAGI.

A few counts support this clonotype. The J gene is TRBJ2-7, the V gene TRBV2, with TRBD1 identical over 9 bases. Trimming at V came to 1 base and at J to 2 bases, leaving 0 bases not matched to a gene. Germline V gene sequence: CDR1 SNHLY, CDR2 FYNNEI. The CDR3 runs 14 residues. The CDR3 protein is CASSEGTGAYEQYV. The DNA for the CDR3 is TGTGCCAGCAGTGAAGGGACAGGGGCCTACGAGCAGTACGTC.

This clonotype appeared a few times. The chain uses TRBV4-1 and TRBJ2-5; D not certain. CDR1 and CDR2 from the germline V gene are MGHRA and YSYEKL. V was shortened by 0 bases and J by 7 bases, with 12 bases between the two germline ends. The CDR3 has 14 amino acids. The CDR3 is CASSQDSDRLTQYF. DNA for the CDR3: TGCGCCAGCAGCCAAGATAGTGACCGATTGACCCAGTACTTC.

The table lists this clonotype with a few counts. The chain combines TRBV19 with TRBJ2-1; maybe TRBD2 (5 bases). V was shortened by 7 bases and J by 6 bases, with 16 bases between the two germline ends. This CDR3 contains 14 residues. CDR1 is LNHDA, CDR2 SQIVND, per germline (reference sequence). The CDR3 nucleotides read TGTGCCAGTAAGAACCGGGATTCTGGCAATGAGCAGTTCTTC. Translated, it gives CASKNRDSGNEQFF. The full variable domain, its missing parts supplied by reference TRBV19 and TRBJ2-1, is DGGITQSPKYLFRKEGQNVTLSCEQNLNHDAMYWYRQDPGQGLRLIYYSQIVNDFQKGDIAEGYSVSREKKESFPLTVTSAQKNPTAFYLCASKNRDSGNEQFFGPGTRLTVL.

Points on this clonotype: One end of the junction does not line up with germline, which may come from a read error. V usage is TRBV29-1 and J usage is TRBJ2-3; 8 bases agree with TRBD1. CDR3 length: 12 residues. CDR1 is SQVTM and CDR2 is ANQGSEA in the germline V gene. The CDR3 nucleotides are TGCAGGGTTGTCGACAGGGGAGATACGCAGTATTTT. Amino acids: CRVVDRGDTQYF.

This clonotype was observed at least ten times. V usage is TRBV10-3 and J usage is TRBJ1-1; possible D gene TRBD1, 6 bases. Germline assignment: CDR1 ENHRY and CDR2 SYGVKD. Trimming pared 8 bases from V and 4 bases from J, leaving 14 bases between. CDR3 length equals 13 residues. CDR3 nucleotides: TGTGCCATCCAAGGCCCGACAGGCACTGAAGCTTTCTTT. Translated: CAIQGPTGTEAFF.

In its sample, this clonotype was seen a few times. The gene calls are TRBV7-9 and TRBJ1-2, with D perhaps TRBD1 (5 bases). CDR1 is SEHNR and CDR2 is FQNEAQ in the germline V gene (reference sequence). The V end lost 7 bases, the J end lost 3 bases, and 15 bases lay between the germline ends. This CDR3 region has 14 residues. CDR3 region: CASTNGGEDYGYTF. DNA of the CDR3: TGTGCCAGCACCAACGGGGGGGAGGACTATGGCTACACCTTC.

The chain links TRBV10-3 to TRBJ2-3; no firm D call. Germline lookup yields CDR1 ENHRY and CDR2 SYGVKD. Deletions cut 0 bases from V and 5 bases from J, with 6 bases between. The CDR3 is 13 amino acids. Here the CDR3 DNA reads TGTGCCATCAGTGAGTCGGACGGAGATACGCAGTATTTT. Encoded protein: CAISESDGDTQYF.

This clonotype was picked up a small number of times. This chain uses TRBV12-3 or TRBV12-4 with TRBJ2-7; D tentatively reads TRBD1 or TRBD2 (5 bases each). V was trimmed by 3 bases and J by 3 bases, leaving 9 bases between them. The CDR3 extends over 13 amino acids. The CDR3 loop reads CASSLRGDYEQYF. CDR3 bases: TGTGCCAGCAGTTTGAGGGGAGACTACGAGCAGTACTTC.

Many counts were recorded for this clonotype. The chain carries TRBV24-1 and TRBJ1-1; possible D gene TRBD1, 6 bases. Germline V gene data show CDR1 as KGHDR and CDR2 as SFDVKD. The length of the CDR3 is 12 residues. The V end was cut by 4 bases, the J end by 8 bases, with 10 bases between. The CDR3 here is CATSDLRGEAFF. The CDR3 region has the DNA TGTGCCACCAGTGACCTCAGGGGAGAAGCTTTCTTT.

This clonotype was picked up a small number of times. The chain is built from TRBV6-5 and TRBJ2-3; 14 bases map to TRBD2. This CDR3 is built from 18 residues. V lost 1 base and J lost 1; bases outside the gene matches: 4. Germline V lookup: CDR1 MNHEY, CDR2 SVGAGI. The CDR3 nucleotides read TGTGCCAGCAGTTACTATGGACTAGCGGGGGGCGGCACAGATACGCAGTATTTT. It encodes CASSYYGLAGGGTDTQYF.

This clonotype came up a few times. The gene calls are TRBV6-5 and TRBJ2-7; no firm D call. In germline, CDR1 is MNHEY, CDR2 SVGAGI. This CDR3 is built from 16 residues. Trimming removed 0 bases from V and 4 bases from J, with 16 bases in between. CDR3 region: CASSYSFGDTVYEQYF. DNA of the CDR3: TGTGCCAGCAGTTACTCGTTCGGAGACACGGTTTACGAGCAGTACTTC.

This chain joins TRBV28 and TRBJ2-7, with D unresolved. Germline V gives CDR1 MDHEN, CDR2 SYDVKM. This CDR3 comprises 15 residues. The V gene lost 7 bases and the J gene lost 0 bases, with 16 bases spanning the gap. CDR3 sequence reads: CASKSPVSISYEQYF. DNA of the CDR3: TGTGCCAGCAAATCCCCAGTTTCTATCTCCTACGAGCAGTACTTC.

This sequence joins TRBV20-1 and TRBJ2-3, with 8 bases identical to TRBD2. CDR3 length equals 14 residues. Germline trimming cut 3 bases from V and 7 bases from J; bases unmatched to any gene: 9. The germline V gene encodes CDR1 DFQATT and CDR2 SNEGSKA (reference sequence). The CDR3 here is CSASLPGGANTQYF. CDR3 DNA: TGCAGTGCTAGCCTCCCCGGGGGGGCGAATACGCAGTATTTT.

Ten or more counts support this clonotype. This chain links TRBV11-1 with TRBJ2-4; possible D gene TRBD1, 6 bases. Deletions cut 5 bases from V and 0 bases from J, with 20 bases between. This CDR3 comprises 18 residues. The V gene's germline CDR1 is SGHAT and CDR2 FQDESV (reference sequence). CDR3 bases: TGTGCCAGCAGCGACGGGACACGGACAAACCTAGCCAAAAACATTCAGTACTTC. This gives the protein CASSDGTRTNLAKNIQYF. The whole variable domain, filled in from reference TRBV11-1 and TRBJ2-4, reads EAEVAQSPRYKITEKSQAVAFWCDPISGHATLYWYRQILGQGPELLVQFQDESVVDDSQLPKDRFSAERLKGVDSTLKIQPAELGDSAMYLCASSDGTRTNLAKNIQYFGAGTRLSVL.

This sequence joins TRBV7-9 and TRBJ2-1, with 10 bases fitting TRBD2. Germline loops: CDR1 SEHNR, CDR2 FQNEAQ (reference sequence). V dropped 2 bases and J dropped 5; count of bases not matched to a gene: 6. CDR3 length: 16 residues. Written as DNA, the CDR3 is TGTGCCAGCAGCTTACTAGTAGCGGGGGGTGACAATGAGCAGTTCTTC. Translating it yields CASSLLVAGGDNEQFF.

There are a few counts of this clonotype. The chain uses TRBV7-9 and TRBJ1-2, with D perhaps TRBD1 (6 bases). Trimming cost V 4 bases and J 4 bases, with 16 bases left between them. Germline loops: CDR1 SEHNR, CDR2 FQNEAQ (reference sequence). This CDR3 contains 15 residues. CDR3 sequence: CASSSPDSFLYGYTF. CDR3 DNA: TGTGCCAGCAGCTCCCCGGACAGCTTCCTCTATGGCTACACCTTC.

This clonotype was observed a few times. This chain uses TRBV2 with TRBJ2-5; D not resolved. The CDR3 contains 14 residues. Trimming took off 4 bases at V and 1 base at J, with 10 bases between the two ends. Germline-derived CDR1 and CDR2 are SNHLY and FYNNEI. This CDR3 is CASSGDGPQETQYF. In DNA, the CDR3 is TGTGCCAGCAGTGGAGACGGACCCCAAGAGACCCAGTACTTC. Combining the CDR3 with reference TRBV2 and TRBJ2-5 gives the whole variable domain EPEVTQTPSHQVTQMGQEVILRCVPISNHLYFYWYRQILGQKVEFLVSFYNNEISEKSEIFDDQFSVERPDGSNFTLKIRSTKLEDSAMYFCASSGDGPQETQYFGPGTRLLVL.

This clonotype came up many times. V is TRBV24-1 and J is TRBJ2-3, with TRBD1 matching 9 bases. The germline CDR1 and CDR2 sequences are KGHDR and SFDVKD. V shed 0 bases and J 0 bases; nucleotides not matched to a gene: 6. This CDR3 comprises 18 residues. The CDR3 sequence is CATSDLTLGTGSTDTQYF. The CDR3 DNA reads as TGTGCCACCAGTGATTTGACCCTCGGGACAGGGAGCACAGATACGCAGTATTTT.

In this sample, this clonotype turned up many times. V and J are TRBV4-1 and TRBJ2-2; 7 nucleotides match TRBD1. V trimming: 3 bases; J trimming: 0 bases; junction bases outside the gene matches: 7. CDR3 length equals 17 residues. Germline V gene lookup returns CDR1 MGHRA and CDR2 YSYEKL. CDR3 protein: CASSHLGQRSNTGELFF. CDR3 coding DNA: TGCGCCAGCAGCCACCTGGGACAGCGATCGAACACCGGGGAGCTGTTTTTT.

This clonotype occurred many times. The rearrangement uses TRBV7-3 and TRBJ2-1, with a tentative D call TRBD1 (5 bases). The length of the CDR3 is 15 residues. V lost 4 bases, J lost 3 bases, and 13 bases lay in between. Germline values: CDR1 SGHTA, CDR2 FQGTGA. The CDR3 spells CASSSMAGNYNEQFF. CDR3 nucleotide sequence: TGTGCCAGCAGCTCAATGGCAGGGAACTACAATGAGCAGTTCTTC.